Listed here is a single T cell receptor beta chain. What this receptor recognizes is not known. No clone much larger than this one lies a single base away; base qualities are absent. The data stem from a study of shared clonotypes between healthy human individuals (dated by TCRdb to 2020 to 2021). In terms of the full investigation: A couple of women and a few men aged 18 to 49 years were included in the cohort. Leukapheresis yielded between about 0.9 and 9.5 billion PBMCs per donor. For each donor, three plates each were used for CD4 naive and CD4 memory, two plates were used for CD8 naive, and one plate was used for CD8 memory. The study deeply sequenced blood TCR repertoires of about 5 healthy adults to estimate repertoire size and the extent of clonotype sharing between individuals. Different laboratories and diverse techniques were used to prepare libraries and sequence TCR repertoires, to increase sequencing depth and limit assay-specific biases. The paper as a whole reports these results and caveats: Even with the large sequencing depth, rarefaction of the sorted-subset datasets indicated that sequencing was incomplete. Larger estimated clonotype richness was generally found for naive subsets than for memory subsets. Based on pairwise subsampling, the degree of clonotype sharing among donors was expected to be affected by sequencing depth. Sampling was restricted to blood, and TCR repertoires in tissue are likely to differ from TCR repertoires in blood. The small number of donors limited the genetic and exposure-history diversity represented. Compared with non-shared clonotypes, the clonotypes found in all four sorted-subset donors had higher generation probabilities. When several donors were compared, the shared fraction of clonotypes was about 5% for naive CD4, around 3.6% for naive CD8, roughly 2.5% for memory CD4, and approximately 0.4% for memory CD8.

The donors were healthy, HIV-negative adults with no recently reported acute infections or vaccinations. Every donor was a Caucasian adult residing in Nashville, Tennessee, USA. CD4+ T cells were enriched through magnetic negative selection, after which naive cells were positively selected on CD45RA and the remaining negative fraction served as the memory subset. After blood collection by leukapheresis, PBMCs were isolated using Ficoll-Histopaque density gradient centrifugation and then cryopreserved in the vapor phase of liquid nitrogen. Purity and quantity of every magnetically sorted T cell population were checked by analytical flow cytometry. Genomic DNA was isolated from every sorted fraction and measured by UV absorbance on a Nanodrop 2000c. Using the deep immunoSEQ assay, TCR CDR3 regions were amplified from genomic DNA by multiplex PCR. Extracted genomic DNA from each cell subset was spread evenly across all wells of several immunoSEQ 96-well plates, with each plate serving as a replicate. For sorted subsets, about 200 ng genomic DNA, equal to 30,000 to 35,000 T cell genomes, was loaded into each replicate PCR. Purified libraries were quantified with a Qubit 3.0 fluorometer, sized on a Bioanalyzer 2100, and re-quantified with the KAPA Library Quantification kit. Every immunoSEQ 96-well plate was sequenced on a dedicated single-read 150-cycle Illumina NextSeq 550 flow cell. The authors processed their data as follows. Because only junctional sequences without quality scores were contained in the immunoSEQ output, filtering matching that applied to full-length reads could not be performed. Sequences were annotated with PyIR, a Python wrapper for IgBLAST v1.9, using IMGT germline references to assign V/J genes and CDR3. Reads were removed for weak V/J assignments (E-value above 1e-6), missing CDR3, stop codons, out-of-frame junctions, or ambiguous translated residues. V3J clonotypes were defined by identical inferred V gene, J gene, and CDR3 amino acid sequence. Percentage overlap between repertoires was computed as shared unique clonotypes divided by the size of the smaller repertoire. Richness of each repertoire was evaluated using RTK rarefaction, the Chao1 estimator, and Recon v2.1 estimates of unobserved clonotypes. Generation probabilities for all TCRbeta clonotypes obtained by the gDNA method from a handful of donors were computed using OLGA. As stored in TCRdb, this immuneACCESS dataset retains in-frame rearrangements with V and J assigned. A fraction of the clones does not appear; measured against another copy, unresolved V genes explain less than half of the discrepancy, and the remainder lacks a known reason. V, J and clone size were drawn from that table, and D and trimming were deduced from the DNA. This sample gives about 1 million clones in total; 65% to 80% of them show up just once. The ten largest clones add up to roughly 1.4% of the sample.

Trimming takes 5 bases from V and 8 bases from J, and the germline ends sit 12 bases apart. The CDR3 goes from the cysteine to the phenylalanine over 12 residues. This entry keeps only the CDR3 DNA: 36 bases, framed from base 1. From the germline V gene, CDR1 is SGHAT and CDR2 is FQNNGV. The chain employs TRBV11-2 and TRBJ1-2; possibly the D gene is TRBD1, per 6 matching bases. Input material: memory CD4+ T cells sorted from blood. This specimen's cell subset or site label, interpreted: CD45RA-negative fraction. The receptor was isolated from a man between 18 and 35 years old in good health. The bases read TGTGCCAGCAGCAACAGGGAATCGGGCTACACCTTC. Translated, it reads CASSNRESGYTF.